This passage covers 6 T cell receptor beta chains from one sample sequenced in a study of blood T cells in healthy people across ages. Sample-barcoded 5' priming and a J-beta primer mix drove a second PCR of roughly 6 to 12 cycles. TCRdb passed the 5' RACE reads through MiXCR, listing each CDR3 protein once. Of around 2 million distinct CDR3 sequences in the sample, about 39% were seen once. The specimen was blood. The receptors stem from a human donor in good health.

The chain has TRBV12-5 and TRBJ2-5, with 9 bases aligning to TRBD2. After removal of 2 bases from V and 11 bases from J, the junction contained 12 bases not matched to a gene. The CDR3 loop spans 15 amino acids. The germline gives CDR1 LGHNT, CDR2 FRNRAP. The CDR3 nucleotides are TGTGCTAGTGGTTTGCAGGCTAGCGGGGCCGATGAGCAGTACTTC. Its translation is CASGLQASGADEQYF.

The sample holds a few counts of this clonotype. The J gene is TRBJ2-5, the V gene TRBV7-2; weak D call: TRBD2 (7 bases). Germline CDR1 and CDR2: SGHTA and FQGNSA. Trimming took off 2 bases at V and 4 bases at J, with 20 bases between the two ends. The CDR3 length is 17 residues. The CDR3 DNA reads TGTGCCAGCAGCTTAATGGGGGGGGGCGGAATCGGAGAGACCCAGTACTTC. It specifies CASSLMGGGGIGETQYF.

The CDR3 sequence: CASSYRTLSSATNEKLFF. CDR3 DNA sequence: TGTGCCAGCAGTTACAGGACCCTATCATCTGCAACTAATGAAAAACTGTTTTTT. The genes are TRBV6-5 and TRBJ1-4, with D unclear. This CDR3 has 18 residues. With 2 bases removed from V and 0 bases from J, the gap between germline ends came to 16 bases. CDR1 is MNHEY, CDR2 SVGAGI, per germline.

The chain joins TRBV6-2 or TRBV6-3 to TRBJ2-5; 11 bases map to TRBD2. The end of the DNA is better explained by TRBJ2-7, so the J call may be wrong. Germline values: CDR1 MNHEY, CDR2 SVGEGT. The CDR3 sequence is 17 residues long. CDR3 protein: CASRNASGGSVYHEQYF. The CDR3, as DNA: TGTGCCAGCAGAAACGCTAGCGGGGGGAGTGTGTATCACGAGCAGTACTTC.

This clonotype showed up just a few times. Given a much more abundant clone one base away, this may be a read error. This likely comes from a read error, as the CDR3 has no conserved phenylalanine or tryptophan at its end. V and J are TRBV6-5 and TRBJ2-1; D remains ambiguous. CDR1 is MNHEY and CDR2 is SVGAGI in the germline V gene. The V and J ends lost 0 bases and 5 bases respectively, with 2 bases between them. The CDR3 has 12 residues. DNA of the CDR3: TGTGCCAGCAGTTACTCTAACAATGAGCAGTTCTTA. It translates to CASSYSNNEQFL.

As DNA, the CDR3 is TGCAGTGCTAATCCTGAAGCTTTCTTT. Residues: CSANPEAFF. This chain joins TRBV20-1 and TRBJ1-1; no clear D gene. V was cut by 4 bases and J by 6 bases, with 3 bases left in between. Germline V lookup: CDR1 DFQATT, CDR2 SNEGSKA (reference sequence). The CDR3 spans 9 residues.